The 30 T cell receptor beta chains given below trace back to one sample, sequenced in a study of CD8+CD57+ T cells in acquired aplastic anemia. TCR beta VDJ combinations and CDR3 sequences were profiled from genomic DNA. TCRdb fed the reads into MiXCR, producing one record per CDR3 protein. This sample carries 200,000 or so distinct CDR3 sequences, over 40% of them seen once, and the ten largest clones take 15% to 20%. Flow cytometry had shown expanded CD8+CD57+ cells in the patients chosen for sequencing. The sample consisted of sorted CD4+, CD8+, or CD8+CD57+ T cells (not recorded which) from PBMCs. These receptors originate from a human donor with aplastic anemia.

The V and J genes are TRBV9 and TRBJ2-3, with 8 bases matching TRBD2. With 10 bases clipped from V and 0 bases from J, the junction kept 10 bases outside the gene matches. The length of the CDR3 is 15 residues. Germline V gives CDR1 SGDLS, CDR2 YYNGEE. Here the CDR3 reads CAVELGTRSTDTQYF. CDR3 DNA sequence: TGTGCCGTCGAGTTAGGGACTAGGAGCACAGATACGCAGTATTTT.

This clonotype was observed a handful of times. V usage is TRBV6-1 and J usage is TRBJ2-7, with 11 positions matching TRBD2. This CDR3 has 16 amino acids. Germline loops: CDR1 MNHNS, CDR2 SASEGT. V gave up 0 bases and J gave up 4 bases; unmatched junction bases: 5. CDR3 residues: CASSEAETSGSYEQYF. The CDR3 DNA sequence: TGTGCCAGCAGTGAAGCGGAAACTAGCGGGAGTTACGAGCAGTACTTC.

The chain uses TRBV2 and TRBJ1-1; D might be TRBD1 (5 bases). Germline-derived CDR1 and CDR2 are SNHLY and FYNNEI. Trimming stripped 3 bases from V and 4 bases from J, with 9 bases between. The CDR3 extends over 13 amino acids. CDR3 residues: CASSDRAATEAFF. The CDR3 DNA sequence: TGTGCCAGCAGTGACAGGGCAGCCACTGAAGCTTTCTTT.

Turning to this clonotype: A junction end diverges from the germline sequence, so it may reflect a read error. J is TRBJ2-1 and V is TRBV7-9, with D unclear. CDR1 SEHNR and CDR2 FQNEAQ come from the germline V gene (reference sequence). This CDR3 region has 14 residues. CDR3 sequence (DNA): TGCGCCAGCAGCCTCCGGGCCCTCTACAATGAGCAGTTCTTC. This sequence encodes CASSLRALYNEQFF.

The rearrangement links TRBV11-2 to TRBJ2-5, with 9 bases identical to TRBD2. V was pared by 5 bases and J by 0 bases, with 4 bases of the junction left unmatched. Germline V gene sequence: CDR1 SGHAT, CDR2 FQNNGV. The CDR3 is 15 residues long. The CDR3 sequence: CASSPTSGHQETQYF. The CDR3 DNA follows: TGTGCCAGCAGCCCGACTAGCGGACACCAAGAGACCCAGTACTTC.

In its sample, this clonotype was seen many times. The chain links TRBV24-1 to TRBJ2-6, with TRBD1 matching over 8 bases. Per germline, CDR1 KGHDR and CDR2 SFDVKD. The CDR3 covers 15 residues. Trimming cost V 6 bases and J 3 bases; bases outside gene matches: 3. The CDR3: CATSPGGGGANVLTF. The CDR3, as DNA: TGTGCCACCAGTCCAGGGGGCGGTGGGGCCAACGTCCTGACTTTC.

This clonotype was recorded many times. This sequence joins TRBV9 and TRBJ2-2, with no clear D. V was shortened by 4 bases and J by 0 bases, with 16 bases between the two germline ends. This CDR3 has 17 residues. Germline lookup yields CDR1 SGDLS and CDR2 YYNGEE. The CDR3 sequence is CASSRRAELANTGELFF. The CDR3, as DNA: TGTGCCAGCAGCCGTAGGGCGGAACTCGCGAACACCGGGGAGCTGTTTTTT.

The J gene is TRBJ1-1, the V gene TRBV15; D might be TRBD1 (6 bases). Trimming cost V 5 bases and J 5 bases, with 12 bases left between them. The CDR3 spans 13 residues. CDR1 and CDR2 from the germline V gene are LNHNV and YYDKDF (reference sequence). The chain's CDR3 is CATSFRGWTEAFF. The DNA for the CDR3 is TGTGCCACCAGCTTTAGGGGGTGGACTGAAGCTTTCTTT.

Ten or more counts support this clonotype. Here the CDR3 reads CSACCGGHDYGYTF. The CDR3 bases are TGCAGTGCCTGTTGTGGGGGACACGACTATGGCTACACCTTC. The chain employs TRBV20-1 and TRBJ1-2, with a weak D call TRBD1 (6 bases). The V end lost 6 bases, the J end lost 3 bases, and 17 bases lay between the germline ends. This CDR3 has 14 amino acids. Per germline, CDR1 DFQATT and CDR2 SNEGSKA (reference sequence).

This clonotype was seen many times. The V call is TRBV19, the J call TRBJ1-5, with D possibly being TRBD1 (5 bases). This CDR3 contains 15 residues. V was cut by 6 bases and J by 0 bases, with 12 bases left in between. Germline V gene data show CDR1 as LNHDA and CDR2 as SQIVND (reference sequence). The CDR3, as DNA: TGTGCCAGTAGGACTGGGGGGTATAGCAATCAGCCCCAGCATTTT. It codes for CASRTGGYSNQPQHF.

This clonotype was counted many times. The rearrangement uses TRBV19 and TRBJ1-4; the D is unclear. The CDR3 has 14 amino acids. The V end lost 3 bases, the J end lost 8 bases, and 13 bases lay between the germline ends. CDR1 LNHDA and CDR2 SQIVND come from the germline V gene (reference sequence). CDR3 protein: CASSIDPNQEKLFF. DNA for the CDR3: TGTGCCAGTAGTATCGACCCAAATCAAGAAAAACTGTTTTTT.

The CDR3: CASRKTEPRNTEAFF. DNA for the CDR3: TGTGCCAGCAGAAAAACAGAACCAAGGAACACTGAAGCTTTCTTT. The V call is TRBV2, the J call TRBJ1-1; D remains unclear. V was trimmed by 6 bases and J by 1 base, leaving 15 bases between them. The length of the CDR3 is 15 residues. Germline CDR1 and CDR2: SNHLY and FYNNEI.

CDR3 sequence reads: CATSRVAGQETQYF. The DNA for the CDR3 is TGTGCCACCAGCAGAGTAGCGGGTCAAGAGACCCAGTACTTC. The chain uses TRBV15 and TRBJ2-5; 7 bases fit TRBD2. Trimming removed 1 base from V and 2 bases from J; junction bases left unmatched: 1. CDR1 and CDR2 (germline): LNHNV, YYDKDF (reference sequence). The CDR3 covers 14 residues.

The V and J genes are TRBV10-3 and TRBJ1-2; D may be TRBD1 (5 bases). Germline lookup yields CDR1 ENHRY and CDR2 SYGVKD. V lost 3 bases to trimming and J lost 11 bases, with 13 bases between them. The CDR3 extends over 12 amino acids. DNA of the CDR3: TGTGCCATCAGTGAACTCCGGGACCGATACACCTTC. It encodes CAISELRDRYTF.

With regard to this clonotype: A read error may explain this, as a much larger clone is one base away. This rearrangement joins TRBV7-2 to TRBJ1-3; possible D gene TRBD1, 6 bases. CDR3 length: 14 amino acids. CDR1 SGHTA and CDR2 FQGNSA come from the germline V gene. With 5 bases removed from V and 5 bases from J, the gap between germline ends came to 13 bases. CDR3 sequence (DNA): TGTGCCAGCAGCCCGGTAGGGGGGAGAAACACCATATATTTT. This translates into CASSPVGGRNTIYF.

This clonotype has a count of ten or more. J is TRBJ2-7 and V is TRBV5-1; D is possibly TRBD2 (6 bases). The CDR3 has 14 residues. V gave up 2 bases and J gave up 0 bases, with 9 bases separating them. Per germline, CDR1 SGHRS and CDR2 YFSETQ. Written as DNA, the CDR3 is TGCGCCAGCAGCTTAGCGGGCCTCTCCTACGAGCAGTACTTC. Its protein is CASSLAGLSYEQYF.

This clonotype was counted a single time. A read error may produce the germline difference seen at one junction end. The chain combines TRBV7-2 with TRBJ2-3; D unresolved. This CDR3 has 14 residues. Germline loops: CDR1 SGHTA, CDR2 FQGNSA. The DNA of the CDR3 is TGCGCCAGCAGCTTGGCTTCAAACACAGATACGCAGTATTTT. Translated: CASSLASNTDTQYF.

This chain uses TRBV25-1 with TRBJ1-6, with TRBD1 matching over 8 bases. Germline V lookup: CDR1 MGHDK, CDR2 SYGVNS. The junction had 8 bases not matched to a gene; V was cut back by 6 bases and J by 7 bases. The CDR3 covers 15 residues. The CDR3 DNA reads TGTGCCAGCAGCTTACACGGACAGGGCAATTCACCCCTCCACTTT. Translating it yields CASSLHGQGNSPLHF.

For this clonotype: The junction shows a germline mismatch at one end, possibly a read error. The chain is built from TRBV10-3 and TRBJ2-7; D is uncertain. The CDR3 has 13 amino acids. Germline V gene sequence: CDR1 ENHRY, CDR2 SYGVKD. This CDR3 is CASSYSSPYEQYF. CDR3 DNA sequence: TGTGCCAGCAGTTACTCATCACCCTACGAGCAGTACTTC.

This clonotype was observed at least ten times. V is TRBV20-1 and J is TRBJ1-1; no clear D gene. V lost 4 bases to trimming and J lost 2 bases, with 17 bases between them. This CDR3 comprises 15 residues. Germline V CDR1 and CDR2: DFQATT, SNEGSKA (reference sequence). CDR3: CSATPGPSGNTEAFF. CDR3 bases: TGCAGTGCTACACCCGGGCCGAGTGGAAACACTGAAGCTTTCTTT.

This clonotype appeared many times. The chain combines TRBV10-3 with TRBJ2-5, with D possibly being TRBD1 (5 bases). The CDR3 is made up of 13 amino acids. Germline V gene lookup returns CDR1 ENHRY and CDR2 SYGVKD. Between the trimmed V and J ends, which lost 3 bases and 3 bases, there was a span of 8 bases. In nucleotides, the CDR3 is TGTGCCATCAGTGATAGGACAAAAGAGACCCAGTACTTC. Residues: CAISDRTKETQYF.

This clonotype has a single count. V gene TRBV10-1 combines with J gene TRBJ1-2, with D hard to call. Germline CDR1 is WNHNN and CDR2 is SYGVQD (reference sequence). The CDR3 is made up of 13 amino acids. Trimming removed 6 bases from V and 5 bases from J, with 13 bases in between. The CDR3, as DNA: TGCGCCAGCAGCGATCGGACGGAATATGGCTACACCTTC. It encodes CASSDRTEYGYTF.

The CDR3: CASSRTGGHNEQFF. The CDR3 DNA reads TGTGCCAGCAGTCGGACAGGGGGTCACAATGAGCAGTTCTTC. The rearrangement links TRBV12-3 or TRBV12-4 to TRBJ2-1; TRBD1 matches 10 bases. The CDR3 has 14 amino acids. V trimming: 5 bases; J trimming: 5 bases; junction bases outside the gene matches: 3.

There are many counts of this clonotype. The genes are TRBV10-3 and TRBJ1-2; TRBD1 aligns across 12 bases. Germline V gives CDR1 ENHRY, CDR2 SYGVKD. The CDR3 spans 13 residues. V shed 11 bases, J shed 6 bases, and the junction held 7 bases outside the gene matches. CDR3 sequence (DNA): TGTGCCCCGGCAGGGACAGGGGGCAATGGCTACACCTTC. Translating gives CAPAGTGGNGYTF.

Ten or more counts support this clonotype. V usage is TRBV6-6 and J usage is TRBJ2-1; D possibly corresponds to TRBD1 (6 bases). The germline V gene has CDR1 MNHNY and CDR2 SVGAGI (reference sequence). The CDR3 contains 14 residues. The germline V and J ends were trimmed by 4 bases and 6 bases, with 13 bases remaining between them. The CDR3 DNA reads TGTGCCAGCAGTTTGAGACAGGTTGGCAATGAGCAGTTCTTC. Translating it yields CASSLRQVGNEQFF.

This clonotype was seen more than once but under ten times. This may come from a read error, since a much larger clone is one base off. The chain has TRBV14 and TRBJ2-1; maybe TRBD1 (6 bases). Germline V gives CDR1 SGHDN, CDR2 FVKESK. The CDR3 is made up of 15 amino acids. V was trimmed by 3 bases and J by 10 bases, leaving 19 bases between them. Here the CDR3 reads CASSHTGRAYREQFF. The CDR3 DNA reads TGTGCCAGCAGCCATACAGGGCGGGCCTACCGGGAGCAGTTCTTC.

This chain joins TRBV3-1 and TRBJ2-2, with D perhaps being TRBD1 or TRBD2 (5 bases each). CDR1 is LGHDT and CDR2 is YNNKEL in the germline V gene (reference sequence). This CDR3 has 18 amino acids. The V end was cut by 4 bases, the J end by 5 bases, with 23 bases between. The CDR3 DNA reads TGTGCCAGCAGCCCACCAAGAGGGACGGCCTCGGGGACCGGGGAGCTGTTTTTT. Its protein is CASSPPRGTASGTGELFF.

In this sample, this clonotype turned up many times. The chain links TRBV7-2 to TRBJ2-7; 7 positions match TRBD1. The CDR3 totals 13 residues. Germline CDR1 reads SGHTA; CDR2 reads FQGNSA. V was clipped by 1 base and J by 5 bases; unmatched bases: 2. The CDR3 nucleotides are TGTGCCAGCAGCTTAGGAGGACAGGACGAGCAGTACTTC. Its translation is CASSLGGQDEQYF.

This clonotype was detected ten times or more. The J gene is TRBJ2-6, the V gene TRBV5-1; 7 bases match TRBD1. The germline V gene encodes CDR1 SGHRS and CDR2 YFSETQ. CDR3 length: 17 amino acids. V shed 3 bases and J 0 bases; nucleotides not matched to a gene: 6. CDR3 loop: CASSSGTVLSGANVLTF. CDR3 DNA sequence: TGCGCCAGCAGCTCCGGGACAGTCCTCTCTGGGGCCAACGTCCTGACTTTC.

This chain uses TRBV2 with TRBJ1-2; no firm D call. Germline lookup yields CDR1 SNHLY and CDR2 FYNNEI. V lost 5 bases, J lost 6 bases, and 13 bases lay in between. The CDR3 runs to 13 residues. The CDR3 DNA reads TGTGCCAGCAGTTACTCGGTCAGTAATGGCTACACCTTC. This sequence encodes CASSYSVSNGYTF.